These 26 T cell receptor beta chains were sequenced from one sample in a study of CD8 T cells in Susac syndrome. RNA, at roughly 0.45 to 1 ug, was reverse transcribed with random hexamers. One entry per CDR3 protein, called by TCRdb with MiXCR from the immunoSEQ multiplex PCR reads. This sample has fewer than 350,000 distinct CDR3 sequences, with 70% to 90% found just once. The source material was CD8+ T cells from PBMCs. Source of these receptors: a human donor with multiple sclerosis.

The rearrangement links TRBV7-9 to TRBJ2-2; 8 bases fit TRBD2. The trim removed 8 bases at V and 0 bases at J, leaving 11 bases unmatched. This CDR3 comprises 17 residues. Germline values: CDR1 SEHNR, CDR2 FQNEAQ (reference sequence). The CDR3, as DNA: TGTGCCAGCCGCCCGTCGAGCGGGAGCCCGAACACCGGGGAGCTGTTTTTT. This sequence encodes CASRPSSGSPNTGELFF.

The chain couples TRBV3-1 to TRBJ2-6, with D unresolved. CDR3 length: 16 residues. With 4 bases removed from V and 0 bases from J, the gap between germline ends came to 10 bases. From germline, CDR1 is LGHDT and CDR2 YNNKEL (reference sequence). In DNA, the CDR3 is TGTGCCAGCAGCCTGGATGGATTCTCTGGGGCCAACGTCCTGACTTTC. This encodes CASSLDGFSGANVLTF. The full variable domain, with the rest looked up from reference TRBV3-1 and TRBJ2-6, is DTAVSQTPKYLVTQMGNDKSIKCEQNLGHDTMYWYKQDSKKFLKIMFSYNNKELIINETVPNRFSPKSPDKAHLNLHINSLELGDSAVYFCASSLDGFSGANVLTFGAGSRLTVL.

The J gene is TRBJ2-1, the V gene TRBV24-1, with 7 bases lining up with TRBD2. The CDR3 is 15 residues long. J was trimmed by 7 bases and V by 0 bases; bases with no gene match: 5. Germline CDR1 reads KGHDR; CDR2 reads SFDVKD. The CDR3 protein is CATSDLRRGGNEQFF. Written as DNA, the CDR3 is TGTGCCACCAGTGATTTGAGGAGGGGAGGGAATGAGCAGTTCTTC.

CDR3: CASSLSGSLYNEQFF. Here the CDR3 DNA reads TGTGCCAGCAGTTTATCAGGGTCTTTATACAATGAGCAGTTCTTC. The chain employs TRBV12-3 or TRBV12-4 and TRBJ2-1, with a tentative D call TRBD1 (5 bases). V was cut by 2 bases and J by 4 bases, with 12 bases left in between. The CDR3 has 15 amino acids.

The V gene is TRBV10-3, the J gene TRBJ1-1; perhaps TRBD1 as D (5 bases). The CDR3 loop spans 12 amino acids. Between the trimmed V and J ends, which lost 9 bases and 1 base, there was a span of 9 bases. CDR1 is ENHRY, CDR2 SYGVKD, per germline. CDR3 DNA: TGTGCCATATGGGACGGGAACACTGAAGCTTTCTTT. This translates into CAIWDGNTEAFF.

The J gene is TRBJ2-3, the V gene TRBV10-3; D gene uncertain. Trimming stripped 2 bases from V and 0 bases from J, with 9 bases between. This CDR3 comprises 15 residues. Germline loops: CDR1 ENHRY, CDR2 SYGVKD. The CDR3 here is CAISEPTTSTDTQYF. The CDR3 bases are TGTGCCATCAGTGAGCCCACGACTAGCACAGATACGCAGTATTTT.

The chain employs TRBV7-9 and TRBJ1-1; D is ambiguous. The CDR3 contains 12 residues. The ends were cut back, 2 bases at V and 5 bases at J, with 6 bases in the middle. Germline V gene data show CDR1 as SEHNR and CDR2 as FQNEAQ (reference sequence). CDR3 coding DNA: TGTGCCAGCAGCTTAATCAGGACTGAAGCTTTCTTT. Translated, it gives CASSLIRTEAFF.

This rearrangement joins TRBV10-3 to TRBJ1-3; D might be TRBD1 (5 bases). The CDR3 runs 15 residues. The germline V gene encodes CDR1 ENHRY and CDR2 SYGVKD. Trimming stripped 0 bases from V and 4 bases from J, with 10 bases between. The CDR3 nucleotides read TGTGCCATCAGTGAGTCCGCAGGGCACGGAAACACCATATATTTT. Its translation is CAISESAGHGNTIYF.

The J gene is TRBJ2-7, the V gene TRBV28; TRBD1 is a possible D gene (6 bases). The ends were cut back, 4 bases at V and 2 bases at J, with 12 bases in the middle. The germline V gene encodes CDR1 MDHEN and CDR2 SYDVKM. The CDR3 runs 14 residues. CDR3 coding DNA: TGTGCCAGCAGTTCACGGGACAAGCCCTACGAGCAGTACTTC. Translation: CASSSRDKPYEQYF.

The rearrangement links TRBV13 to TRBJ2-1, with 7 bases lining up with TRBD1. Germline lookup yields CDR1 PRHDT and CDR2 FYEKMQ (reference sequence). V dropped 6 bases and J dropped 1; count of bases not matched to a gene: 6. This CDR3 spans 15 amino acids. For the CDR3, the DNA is TGTGCCAGCAGGGAACAGGGGATGTCCTACAATGAGCAGTTCTTC. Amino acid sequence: CASREQGMSYNEQFF.

CDR3 residues: CASSFQPGGASSEQYF. In DNA form, the CDR3 reads TGTGCCAGCAGCTTTCAACCAGGGGGCGCGTCGTCCGAGCAGTACTTC. The chain uses TRBV5-4 and TRBJ2-7; 8 bases fit TRBD1. Germline V gene data show CDR1 as SGHNT and CDR2 as YYREEE (reference sequence). CDR3 length: 16 amino acids. Trimming removed 2 bases from V and 6 bases from J; junction bases left unmatched: 13.

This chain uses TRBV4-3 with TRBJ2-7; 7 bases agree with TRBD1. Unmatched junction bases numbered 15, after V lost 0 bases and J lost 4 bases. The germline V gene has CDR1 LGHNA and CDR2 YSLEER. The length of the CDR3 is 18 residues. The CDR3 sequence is CASSQDRPGQLGVYEQYF. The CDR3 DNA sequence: TGCGCCAGCAGCCAAGATCGACCGGGACAGTTGGGAGTTTACGAGCAGTACTTC.

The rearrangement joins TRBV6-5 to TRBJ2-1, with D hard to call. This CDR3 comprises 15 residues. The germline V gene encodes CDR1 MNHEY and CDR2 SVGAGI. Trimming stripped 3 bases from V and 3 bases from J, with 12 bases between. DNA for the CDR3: TGTGCCAGCAGTTATAGTAGCCACCTCTACAATGAGCAGTTCTTC. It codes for CASSYSSHLYNEQFF.

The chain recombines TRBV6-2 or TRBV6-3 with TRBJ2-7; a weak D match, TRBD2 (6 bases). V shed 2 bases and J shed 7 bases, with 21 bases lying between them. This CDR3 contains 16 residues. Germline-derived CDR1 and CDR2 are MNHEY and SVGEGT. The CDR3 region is CASSYPLIGGKYEQYF. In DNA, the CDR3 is TGTGCCAGCAGTTACCCGTTGATTGGGGGGAAATATGAGCAGTACTTC.

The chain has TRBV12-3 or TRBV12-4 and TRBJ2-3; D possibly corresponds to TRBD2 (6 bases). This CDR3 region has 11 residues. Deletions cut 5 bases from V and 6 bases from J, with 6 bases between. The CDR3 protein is CASSGGDTQYF. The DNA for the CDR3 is TGTGCCAGCAGTGGAGGGGATACGCAGTATTTT.

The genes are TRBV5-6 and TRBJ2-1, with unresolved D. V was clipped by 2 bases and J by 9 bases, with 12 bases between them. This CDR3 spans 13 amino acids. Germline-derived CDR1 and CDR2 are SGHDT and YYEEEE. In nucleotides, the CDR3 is TGTGCCAGCAGCTTTACAAGCTTGGGTGAGCAGTTCTTC. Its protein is CASSFTSLGEQFF.

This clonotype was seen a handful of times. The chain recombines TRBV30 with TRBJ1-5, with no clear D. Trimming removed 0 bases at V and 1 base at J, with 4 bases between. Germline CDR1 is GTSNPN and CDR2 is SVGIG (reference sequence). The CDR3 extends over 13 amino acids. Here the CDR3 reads CAWSVGSNQPQHF. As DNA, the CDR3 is TGTGCCTGGAGTGTTGGGAGCAATCAGCCCCAGCATTTT.

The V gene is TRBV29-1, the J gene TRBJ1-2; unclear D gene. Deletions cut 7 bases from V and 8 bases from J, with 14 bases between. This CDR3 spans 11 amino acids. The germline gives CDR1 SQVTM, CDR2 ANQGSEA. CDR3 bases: TGCAGCGCTAGGGTTGAGGAGGGCTACACCTTC. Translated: CSARVEEGYTF.

CDR3 coding DNA: TGTGCCAGCAGCCGGGCAGGTAATACGCCCCAGCATTTT. Translated, it gives CASSRAGNTPQHF. The genes are TRBV28 and TRBJ1-5, with D hard to call. Germline lookup yields CDR1 MDHEN and CDR2 SYDVKM. Deletions cut 6 bases from V and 9 bases from J, with 15 bases between. This CDR3 comprises 13 residues.

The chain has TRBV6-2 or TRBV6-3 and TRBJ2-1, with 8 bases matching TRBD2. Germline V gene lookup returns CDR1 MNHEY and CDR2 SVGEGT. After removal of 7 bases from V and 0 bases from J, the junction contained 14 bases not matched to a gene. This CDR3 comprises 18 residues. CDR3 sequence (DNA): TGTGCCAGCACCCTTGCTCATAGCGGGACCCACTCCTACAATGAGCAGTTCTTC. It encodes CASTLAHSGTHSYNEQFF.

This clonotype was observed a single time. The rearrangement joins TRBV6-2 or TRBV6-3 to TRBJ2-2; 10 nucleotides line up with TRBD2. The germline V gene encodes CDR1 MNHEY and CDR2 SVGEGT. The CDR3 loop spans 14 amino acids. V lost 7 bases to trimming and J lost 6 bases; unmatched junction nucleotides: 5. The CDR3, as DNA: TGTGCCAGCACCCTAGCGGGAGCCGCCGGGGAGCTGTTTTTT. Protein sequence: CASTLAGAAGELFF.

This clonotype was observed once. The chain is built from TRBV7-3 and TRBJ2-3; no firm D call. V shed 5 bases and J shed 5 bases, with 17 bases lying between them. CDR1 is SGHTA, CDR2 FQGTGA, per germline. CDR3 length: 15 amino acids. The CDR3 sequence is CASSTGFLGRDTQYF. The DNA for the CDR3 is TGTGCCAGCAGCACGGGCTTCTTGGGTAGAGATACGCAGTATTTT.

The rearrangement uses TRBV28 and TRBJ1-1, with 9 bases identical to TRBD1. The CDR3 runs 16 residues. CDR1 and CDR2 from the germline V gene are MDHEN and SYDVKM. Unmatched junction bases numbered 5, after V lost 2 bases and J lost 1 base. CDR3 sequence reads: CASSLGTGNWNTEAFF. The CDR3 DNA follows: TGTGCCAGCAGTTTAGGGACAGGGAATTGGAACACTGAAGCTTTCTTT. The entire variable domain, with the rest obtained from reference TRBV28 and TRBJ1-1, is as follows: DVKVTQSSRYLVKRTGEKVFLECVQDMDHENMFWYRQDPGLGLRLIYFSYDVKMKEKGDIPEGYSVSREKKERFSLILESASTNQTSMYLCASSLGTGNWNTEAFFGQGTRLTVV.

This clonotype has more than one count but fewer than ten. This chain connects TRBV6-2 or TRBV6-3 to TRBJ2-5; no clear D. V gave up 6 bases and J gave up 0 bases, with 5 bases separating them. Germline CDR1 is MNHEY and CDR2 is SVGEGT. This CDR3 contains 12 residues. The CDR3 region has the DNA TGTGCCAGCAGCGCCTACCAAGAGACCCAGTACTTC. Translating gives CASSAYQETQYF.

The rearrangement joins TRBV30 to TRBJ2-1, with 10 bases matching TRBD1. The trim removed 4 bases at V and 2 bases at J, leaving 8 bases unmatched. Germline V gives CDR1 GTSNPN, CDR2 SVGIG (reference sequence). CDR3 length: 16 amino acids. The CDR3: CAWTSYGTGAYNEQFF. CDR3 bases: TGTGCCTGGACCTCTTATGGGACAGGGGCCTACAATGAGCAGTTCTTC.

The DNA of the CDR3 is TGTGCCAGCAGTTTAGACGGTTTTCTCAATCAGCCCCAGCATTTT. It encodes CASSLDGFLNQPQHF. The chain employs TRBV12-3 or TRBV12-4 and TRBJ1-5; D is undetermined. V lost 1 base and J lost 3, with 10 bases in between. The CDR3 runs to 15 residues.